These 23 T cell receptor beta chains originate from one sample sequenced in a study of blood T cell repertoires in COVID-19. The assay was immunoSEQ multiplex PCR, and TCRdb's table has in-frame clones only and misses some. The sample has about 80,000 clones, about 80% seen once. The sequencing sample was made of peripheral blood. Every receptor here comes from a human donor in a cohort sampled during active COVID-19.

The rearrangement uses TRBV7-3 and TRBJ1-1, with 7 bases identical to TRBD1. J gave up 4 bases and V 3 bases, and 2 bases lay outside the gene matches. CDR1 and CDR2 (germline): SGHTA, FQGTGA. The CDR3 has 13 amino acids. The CDR3 coding sequence is TGTGCCAGCAGCTTCCAGGGGGGCACTGAAGCTTTCTTT. Amino acid sequence: CASSFQGGTEAFF.

The V gene is TRBV7-9, the J gene TRBJ1-6; D not resolved. The CDR3 has 16 residues. From germline, CDR1 is SEHNR and CDR2 FQNEAQ (reference sequence). Trimming left V 2 bases short and J 5 bases short, with 13 bases between. The CDR3 DNA is TGTGCCAGCAGCTTAATGGTAGACTGGGATAATTCACCCCTCCACTTT. Encoded protein: CASSLMVDWDNSPLHF.

This rearrangement joins TRBV19 to TRBJ2-7, with 10 bases identical to TRBD1. The V gene end was trimmed by 3 bases and the J gene end by 11 bases; junction bases not matched to a gene: 10. The CDR3 contains 14 residues. CDR1 and CDR2 from the germline V gene are LNHDA and SQIVND (reference sequence). CDR3 in amino acids: CASSMVTGGAIKYF. CDR3 nucleotide sequence: TGTGCCAGTAGTATGGTGACAGGGGGCGCGATAAAGTACTTC. The full variable domain, in which reference TRBV19 and TRBJ2-7 provide the parts outside the CDR3, is DGGITQSPKYLFRKEGQNVTLSCEQNLNHDAMYWYRQDPGQGLRLIYYSQIVNDFQKGDIAEGYSVSREKKESFPLTVTSAQKNPTAFYLCASSMVTGGAIKYFGPGTRLTVT.

Details on this clone: Because the CDR3's place on the DNA is in doubt, the DNA is left out and the CDR3 is given as listed by TCRdb. V is TRBV21-1 and J is TRBJ1-3; the table assigns TRBD1, which was not confirmed against the DNA. TRBV21-1 is a recognized pseudogene. Inclusive of both ends, the CDR3 amounts to 20 amino acids. CDR3 residues: CASSKVGTGAYSVRGNTIYF.

This chain joins TRBV11-2 and TRBJ2-7; unclear D gene. Germline V gene data show CDR1 as SGHAT and CDR2 as FQNNGV. This CDR3 comprises 12 residues. Trimming shortened V by 5 bases and J by 0 bases, and 5 bases separated the two germline ends. The CDR3 spells CASSPSSYEQYF. CDR3 bases: TGTGCCAGCAGCCCTAGCTCCTACGAGCAGTACTTC.

The gene calls are TRBV6-5 and TRBJ1-2, with a tentative D call TRBD1 (5 bases). The CDR3 is 12 residues long. In germline, CDR1 is MNHEY, CDR2 SVGAGI. Trimming took off 6 bases at V and 5 bases at J, with 10 bases between the two ends. CDR3 protein: CASSLTVYGYTF. The DNA of the CDR3 is TGTGCCAGCAGCTTGACAGTGTATGGCTACACCTTC.

The J gene is TRBJ2-1, the V gene TRBV4-1, with 10 bases lining up with TRBD2. V was clipped by 2 bases and J by 4 bases; unmatched bases: 5. In germline, CDR1 is MGHRA, CDR2 YSYEKL. The CDR3 covers 16 residues. CDR3 protein: CASSQSLAGAYNEQFF. The DNA of the CDR3 is TGCGCCAGCAGCCAATCCCTAGCGGGGGCTTACAATGAGCAGTTCTTC.

The V and J genes are TRBV9 and TRBJ2-1, with TRBD2 as a possible D gene (5 bases). V was trimmed by 0 bases and J by 0 bases, leaving 13 bases between them. In germline, CDR1 is SGDLS, CDR2 YYNGEE. The CDR3 extends over 17 amino acids. DNA of the CDR3: TGTGCCAGCAGCGTAGTTGCGGGCCCCAGCTCCTACAATGAGCAGTTCTTC. Translation: CASSVVAGPSSYNEQFF.

The chain recombines TRBV9 with TRBJ2-3; 7 nucleotides line up with TRBD2. Germline loops: CDR1 SGDLS, CDR2 YYNGEE. The CDR3 has 17 residues. J was trimmed by 2 bases and V by 0 bases; bases with no gene match: 9. CDR3: CASSVEGTLAYTDTQYF. The CDR3 region has the DNA TGTGCCAGCAGCGTAGAAGGTACACTAGCGTACACAGATACGCAGTATTTT.

The CDR3 reads CAVTGGGRDTQYF. The CDR3 bases are TGTGCCGTCACAGGGGGCGGCAGGGATACGCAGTATTTT. The V call is TRBV28, the J call TRBJ2-3; 9 bases are shared with TRBD1. V lost 11 bases to trimming and J lost 6 bases; unmatched junction nucleotides: 9. Germline V gene data show CDR1 as MDHEN and CDR2 as SYDVKM. The CDR3 consists of 13 residues. Together with reference TRBV28 and TRBJ2-3, the CDR3 gives the full variable domain: DVKVTQSSRYLVKRTGEKVFLECVQDMDHENMFWYRQDPGLGLRLIYFSYDVKMKEKGDIPEGYSVSREKKERFSLILESASTNQTSMYLCAVTGGGRDTQYFGPGTRLTVL.

This clone was recorded once. The V call is TRBV11-2, the J call TRBJ2-5; the match to TRBD2 covers 7 bases. After removal of 1 base from V and 5 bases from J, the junction contained 16 bases not matched to a gene. This CDR3 has 18 residues. The germline V gene encodes CDR1 SGHAT and CDR2 FQNNGV. The DNA for the CDR3 is TGTGCCAGCAGCTTAGGTGGTAGCGGGCCCGGAGTGGGGGAGACCCAGTACTTC. Translation gives CASSLGGSGPGVGETQYF. Filled out from reference TRBV11-2 and TRBJ2-5, the complete variable domain reads EAGVAQSPRYKIIEKRQSVAFWCNPISGHATLYWYQQILGQGPKLLIQFQNNGVVDDSQLPKDRFSAERLKGVDSTLKIQPAKLEDSAVYLCASSLGGSGPGVGETQYFGPGTRLLVL.

This clone occurred once. The chain links TRBV7-9 to TRBJ2-5; perhaps TRBD2 as D (5 bases). Trimming cost V 4 bases and J 1 base, with 13 bases left between them. The germline CDR1 and CDR2 sequences are SEHNR and FQNEAQ (reference sequence). The CDR3 loop spans 15 amino acids. CDR3 residues: CASSSGGLPQETQYF. CDR3 nucleotide sequence: TGTGCCAGCAGCTCCGGAGGACTCCCCCAAGAGACCCAGTACTTC.

The chain couples TRBV29-1 to TRBJ2-1; 7 nucleotides match TRBD1. CDR1 is SQVTM and CDR2 is ANQGSEA in the germline V gene. The ends lost 4 bases at V and 6 bases at J; junction bases unmatched: 3. The length of the CDR3 is 12 residues. The CDR3 protein is CSVVYRGNEQFF. CDR3 in DNA: TGCAGCGTTGTGTACAGGGGCAATGAGCAGTTCTTC.

This chain links TRBV5-1 with TRBJ2-3, with 9 bases aligning to TRBD2. The V gene's germline CDR1 is SGHRS and CDR2 YFSETQ. Unmatched junction bases numbered 2, after V lost 2 bases and J lost 4 bases. This CDR3 is built from 14 residues. The CDR3: CASSFSGSADTQYF. The CDR3, as DNA: TGCGCCAGCAGCTTTAGCGGGAGTGCAGATACGCAGTATTTT.

The gene calls are TRBV5-4 and TRBJ1-1; 10 positions agree with TRBD1. Losses at the gene ends were 4 bases for V and 5 bases for J; bases not matched to a gene: 8. The CDR3 consists of 15 residues. The V gene's germline CDR1 is SGHNT and CDR2 YYREEE (reference sequence). The CDR3 reads CASSSDRGRRTEAFF. CDR3 sequence (DNA): TGTGCCAGCAGCAGCGACAGGGGGCGACGGACTGAAGCTTTCTTT.

The gene calls are TRBV6-5 and TRBJ2-7; 9 nucleotides align to TRBD1. Looked up from germline, CDR1 is MNHEY and CDR2 is SVGAGI. This CDR3 is built from 12 residues. Germline trimming cut 4 bases from V and 11 bases from J; bases unmatched to any gene: 6. The CDR3 nucleotides are TGTGCCAGCAGTTCCGGGACAGGGATAGAGTACTTC. Its protein product is CASSSGTGIEYF.

This chain connects TRBV5-4 to TRBJ2-2; 9 bases are a match to TRBD1. Trimming removed 4 bases from V and 5 bases from J; junction bases left unmatched: 9. The length of the CDR3 is 16 residues. Germline V lookup: CDR1 SGHNT, CDR2 YYREEE (reference sequence). The CDR3 sequence: CASSTLTGGRTGELFF. CDR3 bases: TGTGCCAGCAGCACCTTAACAGGGGGCAGGACCGGGGAGCTGTTTTTT.

The chain has TRBV3-1 (or the pseudogene TRBV3-2) and TRBJ2-3; 7 nucleotides align to TRBD2. Per germline, CDR1 LGHDT and CDR2 YNNKEL (reference sequence). There are 15 residues in the CDR3. The J segment lost 7 bases and the V segment lost 7 bases, leaving 14 bases of the junction unmatched. The CDR3 spells CASTSGGRLGNTQYF. The CDR3 nucleotides read TGTGCCAGCACCAGTGGCGGGAGACTGGGAAATACGCAGTATTTT.

This rearrangement joins TRBV5-1 to TRBJ2-3; 7 bases are shared with TRBD2. With V trimmed by 5 bases and J by 5 bases, 11 bases remained unmatched. From germline, CDR1 is SGHRS and CDR2 YFSETQ. CDR3 length: 15 amino acids. CDR3 bases: TGCGCCAGCAGTTTCGATACGGGAGGACTAGATACGCAGTATTTT. It codes for CASSFDTGGLDTQYF.

V gene TRBV28 combines with J gene TRBJ2-2; D might be TRBD2 (5 bases). Deletions cut 5 bases from V and 2 bases from J, with 12 bases between. Germline values: CDR1 MDHEN, CDR2 SYDVKM. CDR3 length equals 15 residues. The DNA for the CDR3 is TGTGCCAGCAGTCCTCCGGGGAGAAACACCGGGGAGCTGTTTTTT. This translates into CASSPPGRNTGELFF.

This chain connects TRBV9 to TRBJ2-2, with D possibly being TRBD2 (6 bases). Germline values: CDR1 SGDLS, CDR2 YYNGEE. V lost 4 bases and J 4 bases, leaving 17 bases between the germline ends. This CDR3 comprises 16 residues. The CDR3 region is CASSPSGGRLTGELFF. In DNA form, the CDR3 reads TGTGCCAGCAGCCCCTCTGGAGGGAGACTCACCGGGGAGCTGTTTTTT.

This chain joins TRBV14 and TRBJ2-2; weak D call: TRBD1 (5 bases). The germline V gene encodes CDR1 SGHDN and CDR2 FVKESK. The V end lost 1 base, the J end lost 0 bases, and 15 bases lay between the germline ends. The CDR3 covers 18 residues. The CDR3 is CASSQGLGPWSNTGELFF. The CDR3 DNA is TGTGCCAGCAGCCAAGGGCTGGGGCCTTGGTCGAACACCGGGGAGCTGTTTTTT.

Worth noting for this clone: Additional DNA sequences in this sample encode the identical CDR3. The rearrangement links TRBV10-1 to TRBJ2-1; 7 nucleotides agree with TRBD1. The germline V gene has CDR1 WNHNN and CDR2 SYGVQD (reference sequence). V gave up 6 bases and J gave up 6 bases; unmatched junction bases: 2. The CDR3 totals 12 residues. CDR3 protein: CASSDRVNEQFF. Written as DNA, the CDR3 is TGCGCCAGCAGCGACAGGGTCAATGAGCAGTTCTTC.